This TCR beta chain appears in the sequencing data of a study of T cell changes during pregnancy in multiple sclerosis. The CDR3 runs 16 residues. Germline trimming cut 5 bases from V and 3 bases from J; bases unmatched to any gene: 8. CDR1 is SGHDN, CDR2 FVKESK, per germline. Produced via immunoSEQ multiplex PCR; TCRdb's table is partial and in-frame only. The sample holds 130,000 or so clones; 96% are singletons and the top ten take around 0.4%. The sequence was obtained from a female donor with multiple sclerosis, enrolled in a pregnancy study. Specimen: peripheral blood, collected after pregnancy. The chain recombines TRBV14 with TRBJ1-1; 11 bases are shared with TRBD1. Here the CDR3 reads CASSRTGGVSYTEAFF. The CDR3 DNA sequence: TGTGCCAGCAGCAGGACAGGGGGCGTCTCATACACTGAAGCTTTCTTT.